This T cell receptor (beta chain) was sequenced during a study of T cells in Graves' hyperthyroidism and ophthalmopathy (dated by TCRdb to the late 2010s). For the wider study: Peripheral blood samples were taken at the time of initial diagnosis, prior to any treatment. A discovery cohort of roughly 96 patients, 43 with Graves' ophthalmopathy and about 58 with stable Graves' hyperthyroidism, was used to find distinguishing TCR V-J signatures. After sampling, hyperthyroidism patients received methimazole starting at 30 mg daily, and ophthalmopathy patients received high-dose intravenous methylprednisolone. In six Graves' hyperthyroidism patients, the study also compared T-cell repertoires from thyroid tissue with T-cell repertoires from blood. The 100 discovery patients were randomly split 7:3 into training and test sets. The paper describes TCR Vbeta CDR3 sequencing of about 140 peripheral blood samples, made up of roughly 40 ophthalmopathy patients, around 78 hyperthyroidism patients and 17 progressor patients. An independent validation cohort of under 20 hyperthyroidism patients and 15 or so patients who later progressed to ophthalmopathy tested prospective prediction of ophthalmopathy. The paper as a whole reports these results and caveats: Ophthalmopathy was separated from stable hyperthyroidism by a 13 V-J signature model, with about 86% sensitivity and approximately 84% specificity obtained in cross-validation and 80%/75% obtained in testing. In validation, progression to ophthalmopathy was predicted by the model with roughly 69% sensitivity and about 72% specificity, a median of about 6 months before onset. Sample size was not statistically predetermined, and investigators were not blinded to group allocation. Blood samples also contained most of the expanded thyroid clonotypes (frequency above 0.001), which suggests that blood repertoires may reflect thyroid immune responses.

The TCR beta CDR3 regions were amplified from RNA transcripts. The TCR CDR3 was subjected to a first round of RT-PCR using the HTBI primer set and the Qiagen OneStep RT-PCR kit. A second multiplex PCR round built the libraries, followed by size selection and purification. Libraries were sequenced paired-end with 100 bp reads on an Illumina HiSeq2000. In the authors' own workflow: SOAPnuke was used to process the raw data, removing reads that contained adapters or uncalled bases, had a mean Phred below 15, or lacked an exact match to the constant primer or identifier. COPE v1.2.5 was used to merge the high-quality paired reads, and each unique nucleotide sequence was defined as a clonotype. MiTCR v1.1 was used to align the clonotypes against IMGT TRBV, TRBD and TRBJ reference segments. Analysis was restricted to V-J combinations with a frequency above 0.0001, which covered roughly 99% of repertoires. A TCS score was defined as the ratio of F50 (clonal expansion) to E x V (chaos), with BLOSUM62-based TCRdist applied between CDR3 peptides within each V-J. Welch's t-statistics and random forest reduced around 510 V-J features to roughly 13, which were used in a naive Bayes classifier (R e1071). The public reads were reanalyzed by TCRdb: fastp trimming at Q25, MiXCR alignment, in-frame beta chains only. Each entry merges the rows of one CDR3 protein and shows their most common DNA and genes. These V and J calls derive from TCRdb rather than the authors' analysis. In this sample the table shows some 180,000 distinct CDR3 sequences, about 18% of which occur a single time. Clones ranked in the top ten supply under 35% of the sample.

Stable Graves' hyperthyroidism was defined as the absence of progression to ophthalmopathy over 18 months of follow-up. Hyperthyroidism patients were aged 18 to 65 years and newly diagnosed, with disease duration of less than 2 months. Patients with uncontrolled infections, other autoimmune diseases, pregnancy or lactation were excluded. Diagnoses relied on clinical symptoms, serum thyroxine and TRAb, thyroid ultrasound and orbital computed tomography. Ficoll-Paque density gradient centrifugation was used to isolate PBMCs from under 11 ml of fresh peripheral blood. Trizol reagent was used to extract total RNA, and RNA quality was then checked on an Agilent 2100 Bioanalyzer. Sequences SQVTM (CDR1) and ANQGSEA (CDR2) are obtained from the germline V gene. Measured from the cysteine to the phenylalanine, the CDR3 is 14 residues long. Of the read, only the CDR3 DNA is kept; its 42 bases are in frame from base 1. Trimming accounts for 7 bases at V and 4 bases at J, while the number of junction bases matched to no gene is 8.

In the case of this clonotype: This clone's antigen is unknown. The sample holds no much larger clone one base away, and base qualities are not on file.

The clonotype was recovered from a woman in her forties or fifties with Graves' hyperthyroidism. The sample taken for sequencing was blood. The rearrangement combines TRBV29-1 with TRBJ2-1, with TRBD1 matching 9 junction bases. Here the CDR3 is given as CSAWTGEKYNEQFF. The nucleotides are TGCAGCGCATGGACAGGGGAGAAATACAATGAGCAGTTCTTC.